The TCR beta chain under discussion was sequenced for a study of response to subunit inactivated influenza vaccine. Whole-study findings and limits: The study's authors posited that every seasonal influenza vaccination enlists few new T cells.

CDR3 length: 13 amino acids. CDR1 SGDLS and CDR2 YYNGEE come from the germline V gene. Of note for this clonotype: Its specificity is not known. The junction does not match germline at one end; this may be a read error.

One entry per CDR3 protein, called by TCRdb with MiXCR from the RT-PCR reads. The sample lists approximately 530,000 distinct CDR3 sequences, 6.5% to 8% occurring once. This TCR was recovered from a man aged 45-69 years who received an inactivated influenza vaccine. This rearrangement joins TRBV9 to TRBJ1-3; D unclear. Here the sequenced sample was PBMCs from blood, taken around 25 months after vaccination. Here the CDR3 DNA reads TGTGTCAGCAGCGTGGCAGGTGGAAACACCATATATTTT. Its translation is CVSSVAGGNTIYF.